This TCR beta chain was observed in a study of T-cell memory formation after mild COVID-19. Study summary: In these data, TCR clusters were largely donor specific. The study's findings and limits: For second-wave clones that peaked at day 37, SARS-CoV-2 specificity went unverified. CD4+ contracting clones were mainly CM and EM; CD8+ ones, EMRA.

Per the germline V gene, CDR1 is MNHEY and CDR2 is SVGEGT. Trimming at V came to 2 bases and at J to 3 bases, leaving 1 base not matched to a gene. This CDR3 is 14 amino acids long. This clonotype has a handful of counts. Its antigen is undetermined. Amplification by 5'RACE using constant-segment primers produced TCR alpha and TCR beta cDNA libraries that carried sample barcodes and UMIs. TCRdb passed the 5' RACE reads through MiXCR, listing each CDR3 protein once. The data contain about 470,000 distinct CDR3 sequences, nearly 25% of them singletons. The TCR originated in an adult woman who had mild COVID-19 (a few samples of this study predate the infection). Cell type and time point are not known. The chain uses TRBV6-2 or TRBV6-3 and TRBJ2-1; 7 nucleotides line up with TRBD2. Sequencing was done on a sample of PBMCs or a T cell subset sorted from them (not recorded which). CDR3 region: CASSYGLDYNEQFF. For the CDR3, the DNA is TGTGCCAGCAGTTACGGACTAGACTACAATGAGCAGTTCTTC.